The following is a T cell receptor beta chain sequence with its context. Its antigen is not identified. The data belong to a study of T-cell memory formation after mild COVID-19. For the study at large: Among the donors, TCR clusters were largely specific to each donor. General study results and limits: CD4+ clones that contracted lay mainly in CM and EM; CD8+ ones lay in EMRA.

The CDR3 is made up of 15 amino acids. Germline V gene data show CDR1 as SGHKS and CDR2 as YYEKEE (reference sequence). V was clipped by 4 bases and J by 2 bases; unmatched bases: 5. MiXCR, applied by TCRdb to the 5' RACE reads, yields one record per CDR3 protein. The sample includes over 350,000 distinct CDR3 sequences, roughly 24% of them seen just once. The chain couples TRBV5-5 to TRBJ2-5, with 10 bases lining up with TRBD1. The sequencing sample was made of PBMCs or a T cell subset sorted from them (not recorded which). The source of this sequence is an adult woman who had mild COVID-19 (a few samples of this study predate the infection). Cell type and time point are not known. The CDR3 sequence is CASSAGGQGQETQYF. CDR3 in DNA: TGTGCCAGCAGCGCGGGGGGACAGGGGCAAGAGACCCAGTACTTC.